This T cell receptor (beta chain) was identified during a study of blood T cell repertoires in COVID-19. Across the study: Sources were T cells, B-cell-depleted T cells, or PBMCs; the material itself was cDNA or gDNA.

Per the study methods: Estimated nucleated cell counts came from reference gene primer amplification. TCRdb keeps only in-frame clones here, not all; method: immunoSEQ multiplex PCR. V and J calls and clone size come straight from that table; D and trimming were deduced from the DNA. The table includes around 230,000 clones, roughly four fifths detected once. Turning to this clone: Other DNA sequences from this sample encode an identical CDR3 as well.

Participants spanned ages about 18 to 100 years and resided in 20 to 30 US areas. This CDR3 is built from 13 residues. Germline CDR1 reads LGHNA; CDR2 reads YNFKEQ. V lost 1 base to trimming and J lost 5 bases; unmatched junction nucleotides: 1. The sample taken for sequencing was PBMCs or T cells enriched from blood (not recorded which). The receptor was isolated from a middle-aged man who had recovered from COVID-19. The chain uses TRBV4-2 and TRBJ2-5; 7 nucleotides match TRBD1. Written as DNA, the CDR3 is TGTGCCAGCAGCCAAGGCAGGGGGGAGACCCAGTACTTC. The encoded protein is CASSQGRGETQYF.